This T cell receptor beta chain was identified during a study of T cells after yellow fever vaccination. In making TCR cDNA, 5'RACE template switching added a universal primer site and UMIs to it. TCRdb independently ran MiXCR on the 5' RACE reads; one entry per CDR3 protein. The table lists about 630,000 distinct CDR3 sequences, about 12% of them singletons. V lost 1 base to trimming and J lost 0 bases; unmatched junction nucleotides: 7. This CDR3 comprises 17 residues. The germline V gene has CDR1 SGHVS and CDR2 FQNEAQ. In this sample, this clonotype turned up many times. The rearrangement joins TRBV7-8 to TRBJ2-3; TRBD2 aligns across 7 bases. The clonotype comes from a young man who received the YFV17D yellow fever vaccine. The specimen comprised PBMCs, sampled on the day of the yellow fever booster vaccination. The CDR3 reads CASSLGPSGSSTDTQYF. The CDR3 region has the DNA TGTGCCAGCAGCTTAGGTCCTAGCGGATCTAGCACAGATACGCAGTATTTT.